The clone carrying this TCR beta chain has at least ten counts. Its cognate antigen is unknown. V trimming: 0 bases; J trimming: 10 bases; junction bases outside the gene matches: 5. The CDR3 extends over 16 amino acids. Germline-derived CDR1 and CDR2 are LGHNA and YSLEER. This specimen belongs to a study of T cells after yellow fever vaccination. Study context: Fractions with few cells were prepared using SMART-Seq v4 Ultra Low Input. Study observations and caveats: Relatively few clonotypes were ones that appeared in both CD4 and CD8 compartments.

TCRdb ran MiXCR on the 5' RACE reads and lists one entry per CDR3 protein. The sample has some 250,000 distinct CDR3 sequences; about 3.7% are singletons. Sequenced here: PBMCs, sampled 15 days after the yellow fever booster vaccination. The receptor comes from a young man who received the YFV17D yellow fever vaccine. The chain combines TRBV4-3 with TRBJ2-1; TRBD2 matches 14 bases. CDR3: CASSQEGLAGAGEQFF. The CDR3 nucleotides read TGCGCCAGCAGCCAAGAGGGACTAGCGGGGGCGGGAGAGCAGTTCTTC.